This T cell receptor beta chain was sequenced for a study of tumor-infiltrating lymphocytes in primary liver carcinoma. Overall study: Tumors measured about 4 to 11 cm and were stage T1-T3 N0M0. Findings and caveats of the study: Bulk samples went unsorted, so CD4+ and CD8+ repertoires were not compared. Among the pair types, tumor region pairs showed more overlap than tumor-adjacent and tumor-blood pairs.

They got blood RNA out of unsorted whole blood and also pulled out germline DNA. Starting from 500 ng of total RNA, TCR beta cDNA was produced with a primer in the constant region. Slightly modified ARM-PCR, run as three nested multiplex PCR rounds, produced the TCR beta libraries. TRBV1-TRBV30 forward and Cbeta reverse primers drove the first two approximately 10-cycle rounds. TCRdb fed the multiplex PCR reads into MiXCR, producing one record per CDR3 protein. The table shows approximately 300,000 distinct CDR3 sequences, with about 62% occurring only once. This clonotype was counted at least ten times. Its specificity is not known. CDR1 is ENHRY, CDR2 SYGVKD, per germline. The V segment lost 3 bases and the J segment 4 bases; nucleotides outside the gene matches: 6. The CDR3 covers 16 residues.

This sequence originates from a man aged 40-50 years with primary liver carcinoma and hepatitis B virus infection. The V call is TRBV10-3, the J call TRBJ2-1; 10 bases map to TRBD2. The sample consisted of peripheral blood. DNA for the CDR3: TGTGCCATCAGTGATATGCTAGCGGGAGAGTACAATGAGCAGTTCTTC. The encoded protein is CAISDMLAGEYNEQFF.